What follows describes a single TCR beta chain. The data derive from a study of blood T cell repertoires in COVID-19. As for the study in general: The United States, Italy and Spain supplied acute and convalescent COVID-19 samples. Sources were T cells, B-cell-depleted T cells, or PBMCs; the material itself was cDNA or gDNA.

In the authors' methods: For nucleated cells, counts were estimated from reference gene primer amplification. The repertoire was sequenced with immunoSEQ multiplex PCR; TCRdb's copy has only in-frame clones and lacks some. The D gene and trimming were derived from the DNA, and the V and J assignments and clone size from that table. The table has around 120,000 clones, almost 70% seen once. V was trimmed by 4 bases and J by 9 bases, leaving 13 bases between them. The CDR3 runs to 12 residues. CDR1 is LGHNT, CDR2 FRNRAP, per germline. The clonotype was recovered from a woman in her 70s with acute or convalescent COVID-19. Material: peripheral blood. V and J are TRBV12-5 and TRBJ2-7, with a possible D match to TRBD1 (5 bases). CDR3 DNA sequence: TGTGCTAGTGGTTACGACAGCCGTTGGCAGTACTTC. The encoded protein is CASGYDSRWQYF.